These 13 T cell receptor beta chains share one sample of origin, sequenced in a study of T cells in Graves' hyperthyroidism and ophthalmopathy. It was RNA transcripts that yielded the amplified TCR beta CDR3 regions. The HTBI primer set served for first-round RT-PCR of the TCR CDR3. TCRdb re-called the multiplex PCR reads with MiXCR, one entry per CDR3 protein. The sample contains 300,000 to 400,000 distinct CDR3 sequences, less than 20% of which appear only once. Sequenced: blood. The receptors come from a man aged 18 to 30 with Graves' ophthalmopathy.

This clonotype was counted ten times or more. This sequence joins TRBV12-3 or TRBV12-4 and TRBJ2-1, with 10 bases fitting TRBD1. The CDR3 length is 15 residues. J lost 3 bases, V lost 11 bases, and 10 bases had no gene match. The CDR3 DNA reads TGTGCCTCCAAACGCGGACAGGGGGGCTACAATGAGCAGTTCTTC. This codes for CASKRGQGGYNEQFF.

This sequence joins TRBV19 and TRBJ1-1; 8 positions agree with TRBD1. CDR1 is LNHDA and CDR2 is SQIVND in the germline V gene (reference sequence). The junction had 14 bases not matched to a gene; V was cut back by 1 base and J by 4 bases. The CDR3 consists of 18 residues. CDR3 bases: TGTGCCAGTAGTATAGGGGCAGGGGGCTTGGTGGGTAGCACTGAAGCTTTCTTT. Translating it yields CASSIGAGGLVGSTEAFF.

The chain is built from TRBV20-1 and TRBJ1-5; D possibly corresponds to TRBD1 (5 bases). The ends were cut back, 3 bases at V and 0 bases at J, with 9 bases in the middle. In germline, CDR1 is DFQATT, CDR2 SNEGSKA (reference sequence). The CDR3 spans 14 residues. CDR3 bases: TGCAGTGCTAGCCAGGGTTATAGCAATCAGCCCCAGCATTTT. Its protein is CSASQGYSNQPQHF.

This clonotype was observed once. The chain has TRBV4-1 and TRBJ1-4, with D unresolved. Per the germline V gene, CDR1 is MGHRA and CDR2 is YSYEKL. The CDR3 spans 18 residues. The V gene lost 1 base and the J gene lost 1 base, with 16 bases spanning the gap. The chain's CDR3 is CASSQVPPLDRTNEKLFF. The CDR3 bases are TGCGCCAGCAGCCAAGTTCCCCCGCTAGACCGAACTAATGAAAAACTGTTTTTT.

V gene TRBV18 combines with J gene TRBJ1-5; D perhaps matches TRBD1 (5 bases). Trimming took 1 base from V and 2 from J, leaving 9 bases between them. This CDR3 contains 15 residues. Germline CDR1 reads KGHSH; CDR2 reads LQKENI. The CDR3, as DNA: TGTGCCAGCTCACCACTGGGGGGGGGCAATCAGCCCCAGCATTTT. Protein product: CASSPLGGGNQPQHF.

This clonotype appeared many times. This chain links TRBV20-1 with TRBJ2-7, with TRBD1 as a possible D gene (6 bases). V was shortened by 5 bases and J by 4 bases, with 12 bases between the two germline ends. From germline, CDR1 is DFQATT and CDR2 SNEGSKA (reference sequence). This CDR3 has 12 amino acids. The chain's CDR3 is CSASTGFYEQYF. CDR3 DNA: TGCAGTGCTTCAACAGGGTTTTACGAGCAGTACTTC.

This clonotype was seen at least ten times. The CDR3 sequence is CASSAATSGGFHEQFF. In nucleotides, the CDR3 is TGTGCCAGCAGCGCCGCGACTAGCGGGGGGTTCCATGAGCAGTTCTTC. The gene calls are TRBV11-1 and TRBJ2-1; TRBD2 matches 13 bases. The V segment lost 5 bases and the J segment 8 bases; nucleotides outside the gene matches: 9. This CDR3 spans 16 amino acids. Germline values: CDR1 SGHAT, CDR2 FQDESV (reference sequence).

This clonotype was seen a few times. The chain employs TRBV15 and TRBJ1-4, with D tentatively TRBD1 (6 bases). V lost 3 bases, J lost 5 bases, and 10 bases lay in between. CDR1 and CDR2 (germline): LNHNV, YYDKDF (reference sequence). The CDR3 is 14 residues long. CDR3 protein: CATSRDRANEKLFF. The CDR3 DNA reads TGTGCCACCAGCAGGGACAGAGCGAATGAAAAACTGTTTTTT.

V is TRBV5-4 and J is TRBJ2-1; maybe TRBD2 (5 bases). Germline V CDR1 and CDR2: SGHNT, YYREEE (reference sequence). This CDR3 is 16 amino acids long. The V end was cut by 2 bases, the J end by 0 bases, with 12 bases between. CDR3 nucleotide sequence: TGTGCCAGCAGCTTCGGTAGCGAATACTCCTACAATGAGCAGTTCTTC. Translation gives CASSFGSEYSYNEQFF. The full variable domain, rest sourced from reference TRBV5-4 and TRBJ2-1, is ETGVTQSPTHLIKTRGQQVTLRCSSQSGHNTVSWYQQALGQGPQFIFQYYREEENGRGNFPPRFSGLQFPNYSSELNVNALELDDSALYLCASSFGSEYSYNEQFFGPGTRLTVL.

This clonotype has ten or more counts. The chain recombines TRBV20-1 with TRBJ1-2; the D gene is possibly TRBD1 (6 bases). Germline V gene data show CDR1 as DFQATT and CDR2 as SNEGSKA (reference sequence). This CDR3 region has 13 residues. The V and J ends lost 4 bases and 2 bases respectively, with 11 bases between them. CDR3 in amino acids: CSAIAGGNYGYTF. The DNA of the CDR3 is TGCAGTGCTATCGCCGGGGGCAACTATGGCTACACCTTC.

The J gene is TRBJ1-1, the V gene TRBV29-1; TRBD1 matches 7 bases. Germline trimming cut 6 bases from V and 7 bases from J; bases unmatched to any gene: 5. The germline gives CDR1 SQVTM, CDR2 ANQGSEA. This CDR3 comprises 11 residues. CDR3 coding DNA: TGCAGCGTGAGGGGGCAGGTTGAAGCTTTCTTT. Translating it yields CSVRGQVEAFF.

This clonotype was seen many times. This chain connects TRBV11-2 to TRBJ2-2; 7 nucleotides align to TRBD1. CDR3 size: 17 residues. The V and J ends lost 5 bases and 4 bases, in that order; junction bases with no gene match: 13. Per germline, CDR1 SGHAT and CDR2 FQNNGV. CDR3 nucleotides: TGTGCCAGCAGCCAATATCCTTCAGGGGGAACCACCGGGGAGCTGTTTTTT. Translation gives CASSQYPSGGTTGELFF. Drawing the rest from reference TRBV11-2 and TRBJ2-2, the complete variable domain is EAGVAQSPRYKIIEKRQSVAFWCNPISGHATLYWYQQILGQGPKLLIQFQNNGVVDDSQLPKDRFSAERLKGVDSTLKIQPAKLEDSAVYLCASSQYPSGGTTGELFFGEGSRLTVL.

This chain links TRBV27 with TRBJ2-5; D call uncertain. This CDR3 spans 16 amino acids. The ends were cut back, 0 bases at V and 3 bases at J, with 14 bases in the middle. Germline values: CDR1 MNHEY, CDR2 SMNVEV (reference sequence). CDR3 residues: CASSLSIASTKETQYF. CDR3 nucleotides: TGTGCCAGCAGTTTATCGATAGCCTCCACCAAAGAGACCCAGTACTTC.